The T cell receptor beta chain described here comes from a study of T cells after yellow fever vaccination. Each CDR3 protein gets one entry after TCRdb re-called the 5' RACE reads with MiXCR. This table has about 340,000 distinct CDR3 sequences, under 5% appearing once. This CDR3 spans 14 amino acids. The germline V gene encodes CDR1 LGHNA and CDR2 YNFKEQ. The V gene end was trimmed by 4 bases and the J gene end by 9 bases; junction bases not matched to a gene: 5. This chain uses TRBV4-2 with TRBJ2-1, with TRBD1 identical over 11 bases. The sequencing here drew on PBMCs, taken 5 days after the yellow fever booster vaccination. The TCR was taken from a man between 18 and 29 years old who received the YFV17D yellow fever vaccine. The CDR3 DNA is TGTGCCAGCAGCCCAAGGACAGGGGGCTTTGAGCAGTTCTTC. Encoded protein: CASSPRTGGFEQFF.